The subject of this entry is one T cell receptor beta chain. Its antigen remains unidentified. TCRdb called the 5' RACE reads again in MiXCR, with one record for every CDR3 protein. Among about 530,000 distinct CDR3 sequences, about 15% were seen once, and the ten largest hold roughly 0.44%. The sample belongs to a study of identical twins. Overall study findings and caveats: The study based its conclusions on cross-sectional statistical analysis and did not follow the same donors.

V lost 4 bases to trimming and J lost 0 bases, with 23 bases between them. Germline loops: CDR1 DFQATT, CDR2 SNEGSKA (reference sequence). This CDR3 has 18 amino acids. These same records also appear under a second study, on yellow fever vaccine responses in identical twins.

The origin of this receptor is a woman aged 18-29 years in good health. Sequencing was done on a sample of CD4+ T cells sorted from blood. The chain is built from TRBV20-1 and TRBJ2-3; no firm D call. CDR3 nucleotide sequence: TGCAGTGCTATCTCCATAAGCGAACGTTACTTCAGCACAGATACGCAGTATTTT. Translated: CSAISISERYFSTDTQYF.